Listed below are T cell receptor beta chains from one sample, sequenced in a study of blood T cell repertoires in COVID-19. Assay used: immunoSEQ multiplex PCR; TCRdb lists only in-frame clones, some missing. The profile shows about 46,000 clones, over 80% of them singletons. Sequencing input: peripheral blood. The receptors here all came from a human donor in a cohort sampled during active COVID-19. Each CDR3 is given with its conserved first and last residue. Each record gives: D gene, clone size, J gene, V gene, CDR3 DNA, CDR3 protein. D genes are given only for firm matches. Clone size is stated in some rows and not others, as once, few, many or a class when expanded.

NA	NA	TRBJ2-5	TRBV6-5	TGTGCCAGCAGAATCCACAGCCAAGGGACCCAGTACTTC	CASRIHSQGTQYF
NA	NA	TRBJ1-3	TRBV2	TGTGCCAGCAGTCCAGGGGGAAACACCATATATTTT	CASSPGGNTIYF
NA	NA	TRBJ2-1	TRBV27	TGTGCCAGCAGCCCCGGGGGACTCAATGAGCAGTTCTTC	CASSPGGLNEQFF
NA	NA	TRBJ1-1	TRBV19	TGTGCCAGTAGTATAGTTACTCAACAGGCCCCGCGGGCTTTCTTT	CASSIVTQQAPRAFF
NA	NA	TRBJ1-2	TRBV30	TGTGCCTGGAGCCCAGGGATGATCTATGGCTACACCTTC	CAWSPGMIYGYTF
NA	NA	TRBJ1-1	TRBV3-1/TRBV3-2	TGTGCCAGCAGCCAAGAGGAGTTGGACAGGAACACTGAAGCTTTCTTT	CASSQEELDRNTEAFF
TRBD1	NA	TRBJ2-7	TRBV5-1	TGCGCCAGCAGCACCCGGACAGGGGCGGAGGAGCAGTACTTC	CASSTRTGAEEQYF
NA	NA	TRBJ2-1	TRBV9	TGTGCCAGCAGCGTGGGTACGGGCAGCGGCAATGAGCAGTTCTTC	CASSVGTGSGNEQFF
NA	NA	TRBJ1-2	TRBV3-1/TRBV3-2	TGTGCCAGCAGCCAAGGGTCTTATGGCATTGGCTACACCTTC	CASSQGSYGIGYTF
TRBD1	NA	TRBJ2-7	TRBV29-1	TGCAGCGTTGGGGACAGCACCTACGAGCAGTACTTC	CSVGDSTYEQYF
NA	NA	TRBJ2-7	TRBV27	TGTGCCAGCAGCCCCGGGGTACAGCGATCCTACGAGCAGTACTTC	CASSPGVQRSYEQYF
TRBD1	NA	TRBJ2-1	TRBV20-1	TGCAGTGCTAGTGGGGCAGGGGGTAGATACAATGAGCAGTTCTTC	CSASGAGGRYNEQFF
NA	NA	TRBJ2-1	TRBV29-1	TGCAGCGTTTTCAAAATCGAGAATGAGCAGTTCTTC	CSVFKIENEQFF
TRBD1	NA	TRBJ2-5	TRBV6-6	TGTGCCAGCAGTCCAATCGTTACGGACAGGGTAGGAGAGACCCAGTACTTC	CASSPIVTDRVGETQYF
NA	NA	TRBJ2-7	TRBV28	TGTGCCAGCAGTTTAGGGGGGGCGGCCCCCCTCCTCGAGCAGTACTTC	CASSLGGAAPLLEQYF
TRBD2	NA	TRBJ2-7	TRBV4-1	TGCGCCAGCAGCATCCGGACTAGCGGGAATTCGTACGAGCAGTACTTC	CASSIRTSGNSYEQYF
NA	NA	TRBJ2-5	TRBV27	TGTGCCAGCAGTTTCGGAGGGCGGGAGACCCAGTACTTC	CASSFGGRETQYF
TRBD1	NA	TRBJ1-4	TRBV13	TGTGCCAGCAGCTTGACAGGGGAGTTTGCAACTAATGAAAAACTGTTTTTT	CASSLTGEFATNEKLFF
TRBD1	NA	TRBJ1-2	TRBV30	TGTGCCTGGACGCTCGGGGACAGTACCATCTATGGCTACACCTTC	CAWTLGDSTIYGYTF
NA	NA	TRBJ1-2	TRBV5-1	TGCGCCAGCAGCTTGGAGTTCGGTAACTATGGCTACACCTTC	CASSLEFGNYGYTF
TRBD1	NA	TRBJ2-7	TRBV5-4	TGTGCCAGCAGCCGGGACAGCTACGAGCAGTACTTC	CASSRDSYEQYF
NA	NA	TRBJ1-5	TRBV6-2/TRBV6-3	TGTGCCAGCAGCTCTCCGACAGGCCGGGGTCAGCCCCAGCATTTT	CASSSPTGRGQPQHF
NA	NA	TRBJ2-7	TRBV4-3	TGCGCCAGCAGCCAAGATAATCAGGCAAACGAGCAGTACTTC	CASSQDNQANEQYF
NA	NA	TRBJ1-1	TRBV5-6	TGTGCCAGCAGCTTGGCGACTGACTCAGGGTGGGCTTTCTTT	CASSLATDSGWAFF
TRBD1	NA	TRBJ1-2	TRBV4-1	TGCGCCAGCAGCCAAGCTCCCCGGGACAGCCCCTATGGCTACACCTTC	CASSQAPRDSPYGYTF
TRBD2	NA	TRBJ2-1	TRBV5-1	TGCGCCAGCAGCTTGGTGGCGGGTTCGGGAGGAAACAATGAGCAGTTCTTC	CASSLVAGSGGNNEQFF
TRBD1	NA	TRBJ2-2	TRBV5-5	TGTGCCAGCAGCTTGGGGACAGGGGGTACCGGGGAGCTGTTTTTT	CASSLGTGGTGELFF
NA	NA	TRBJ2-3	TRBV7-3	TGTGCCAGCAGCTTAATACGCGCAGATACGCAGTATTTT	CASSLIRADTQYF
TRBD1	NA	TRBJ2-7	TRBV5-1	TGCGCCAGCAGCGCGACAGGGCAGGGCGAGCAGTACTTC	CASSATGQGEQYF
TRBD2	few	TRBJ2-7	TRBV6-2/TRBV6-3	TGTGCCAGCAGCCGTAGCGGGGGGGCCGACGAGCAGTACTTC	CASSRSGGADEQYF
NA	NA	TRBJ2-2	TRBV5-6	TGTGCCAGCAGCTTGGGGACTTATAACACCGGGGAGCTGTTTTTT	CASSLGTYNTGELFF
NA	NA	TRBJ2-7	TRBV7-2	TGTGCCAGCAGCGCCCGTGTGGTGGGGGGGCCCCTGTTGGGGCAGTACTTC	CASSARVVGGPLLGQYF
TRBD1	NA	TRBJ1-3	TRBV7-3	TGTGCCAGCAGCTCTGGACAGGGAGACACCATATATTTT	CASSSGQGDTIYF
NA	NA	TRBJ2-7	TRBV5-6	TGTGCCAGCGGGCCCGGGGGAGGTGAGCAGTACTTC	CASGPGGGEQYF
NA	NA	TRBJ2-2	TRBV6-6	TGTGCCAGCAGTTATACAGGACTAAACACCGGGGAGCTGTTTTTT	CASSYTGLNTGELFF
TRBD1	NA	TRBJ2-3	TRBV3-1/TRBV3-2	TGTGCCAGCAGTCAAGGGGGCTTAAGCACAGATACGCAGTATTTT	CASSQGGLSTDTQYF